The text below deals with one TCR beta chain. Trimming took 6 bases from V and 7 from J, leaving 8 bases between them. CDR3 length: 11 residues. The germline V gene encodes CDR1 PRHDT and CDR2 FYEKMQ (reference sequence). This sample is part of a study of blood T cell repertoires in COVID-19. Sequencing was performed with immunoSEQ multiplex PCR; in TCRdb, only in-frame clones are kept and a portion is missing. The sample lists under 150,000 clones, around 80% occurring once. Sample: PBMCs or T cells enriched from blood (not recorded which). V gene TRBV13 combines with J gene TRBJ2-3; maybe TRBD2 (6 bases). The origin of this receptor is a man aged 40-50 years with acute COVID-19. The CDR3 nucleotides read TGTGCCAGCAGGGGCGGGAATACGCAGTATTTT. Amino acids: CASRGGNTQYF.